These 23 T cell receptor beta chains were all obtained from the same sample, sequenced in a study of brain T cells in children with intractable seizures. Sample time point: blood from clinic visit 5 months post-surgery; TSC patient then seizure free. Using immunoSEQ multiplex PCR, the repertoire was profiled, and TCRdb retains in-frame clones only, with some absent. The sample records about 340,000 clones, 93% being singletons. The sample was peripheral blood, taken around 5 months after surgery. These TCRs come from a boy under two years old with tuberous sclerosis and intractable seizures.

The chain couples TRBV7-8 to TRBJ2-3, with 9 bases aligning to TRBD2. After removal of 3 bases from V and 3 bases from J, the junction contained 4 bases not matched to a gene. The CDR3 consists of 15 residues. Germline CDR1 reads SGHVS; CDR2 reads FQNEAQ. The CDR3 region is CASSLASGKTDTQYF. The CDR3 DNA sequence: TGTGCCAGCAGCTTGGCTAGCGGGAAAACAGATACGCAGTATTTT.

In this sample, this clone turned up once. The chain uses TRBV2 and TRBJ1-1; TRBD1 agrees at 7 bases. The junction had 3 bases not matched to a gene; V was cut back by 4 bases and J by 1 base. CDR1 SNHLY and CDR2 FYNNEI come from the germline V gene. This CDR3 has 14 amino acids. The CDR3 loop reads CASSGQGGNTEAFF. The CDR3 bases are TGTGCCAGCAGTGGGCAGGGGGGGAACACTGAAGCTTTCTTT.

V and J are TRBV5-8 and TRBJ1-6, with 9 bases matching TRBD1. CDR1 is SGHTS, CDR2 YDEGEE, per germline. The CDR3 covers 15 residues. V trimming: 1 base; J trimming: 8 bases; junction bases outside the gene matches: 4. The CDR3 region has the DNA TGTGCCAGCAGCTTGCGCCGGGACAGGGATTCACCCCTCCACTTT. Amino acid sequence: CASSLRRDRDSPLHF.

CDR3 amino acids: CASSLWTSGSDEQFF. The DNA for the CDR3 is TGTGCCAGCAGCTTATGGACTAGCGGGAGTGATGAGCAGTTCTTC. This chain connects TRBV11-3 to TRBJ2-1, with 13 bases matching TRBD2. Germline CDR1 SGHNT, CDR2 YENEEA. V lost 2 bases, J lost 8 bases, and 3 bases stayed unmatched. The CDR3 is 15 amino acids.

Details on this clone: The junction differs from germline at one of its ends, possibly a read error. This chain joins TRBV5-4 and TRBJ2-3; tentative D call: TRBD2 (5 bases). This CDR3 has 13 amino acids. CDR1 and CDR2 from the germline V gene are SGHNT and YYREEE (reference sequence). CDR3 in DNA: TGTGCCAGCAGGTTGGACTTAGCAGATACGCAGTATTTT. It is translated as CASRLDLADTQYF. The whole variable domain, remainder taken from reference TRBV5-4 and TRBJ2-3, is ETGVTQSPTHLIKTRGQQVTLRCSSQSGHNTVSWYQQALGQGPQFIFQYYREEENGRGNFPPRFSGLQFPNYSSELNVNALELDDSALYLCASRLDLADTQYFGPGTRLTVL.

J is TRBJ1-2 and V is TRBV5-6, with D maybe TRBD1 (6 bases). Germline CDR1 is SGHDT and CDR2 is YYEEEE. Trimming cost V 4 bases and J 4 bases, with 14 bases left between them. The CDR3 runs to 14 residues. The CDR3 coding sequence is TGTGCCAGCAGCCTGTGGAGGGGGACCTATGGCTACACCTTC. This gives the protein CASSLWRGTYGYTF.

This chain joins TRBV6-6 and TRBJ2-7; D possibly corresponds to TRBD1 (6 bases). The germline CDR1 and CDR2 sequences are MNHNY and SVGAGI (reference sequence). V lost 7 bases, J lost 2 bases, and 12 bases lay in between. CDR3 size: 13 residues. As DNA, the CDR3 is TGTGCCAGCACCCTTCGGGACACCTACGAGCAGTACTTC. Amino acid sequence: CASTLRDTYEQYF.

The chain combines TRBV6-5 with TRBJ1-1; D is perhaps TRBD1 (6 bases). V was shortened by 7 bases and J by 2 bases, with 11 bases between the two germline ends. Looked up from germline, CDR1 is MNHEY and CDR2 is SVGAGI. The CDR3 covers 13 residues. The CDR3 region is CASTWTVNTEAFF. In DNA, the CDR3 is TGTGCCAGCACCTGGACAGTAAACACTGAAGCTTTCTTT.

CDR3 protein: CASSVEAAGGAETQYF. CDR3 nucleotides: TGTGCCAGCAGCGTAGAGGCCGCAGGCGGTGCAGAGACCCAGTACTTC. J is TRBJ2-5 and V is TRBV9; D unresolved. The CDR3 totals 16 residues. V lost 0 bases and J lost 4, with 16 bases in between. The V gene's germline CDR1 is SGDLS and CDR2 YYNGEE.

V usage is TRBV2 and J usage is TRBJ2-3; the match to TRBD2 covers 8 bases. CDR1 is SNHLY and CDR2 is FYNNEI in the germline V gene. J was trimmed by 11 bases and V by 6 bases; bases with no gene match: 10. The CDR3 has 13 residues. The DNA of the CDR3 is TGTGCCAGCAGGGGGGGACTAGGAGGGATGCAGTATTTT. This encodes CASRGGLGGMQYF.

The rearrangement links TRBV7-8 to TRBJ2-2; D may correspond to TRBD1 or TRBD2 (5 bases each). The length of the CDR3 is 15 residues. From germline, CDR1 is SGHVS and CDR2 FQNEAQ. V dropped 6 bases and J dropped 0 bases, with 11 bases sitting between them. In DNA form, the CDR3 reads TGTGCCAGCAGAGTCGGGACCGCGAACACCGGGGAGCTGTTTTTT. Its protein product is CASRVGTANTGELFF.

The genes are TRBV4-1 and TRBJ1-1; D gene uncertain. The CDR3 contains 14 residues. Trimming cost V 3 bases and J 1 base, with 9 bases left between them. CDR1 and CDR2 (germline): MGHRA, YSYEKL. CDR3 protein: CASSHVSKNTEAFF. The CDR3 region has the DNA TGCGCCAGCAGCCACGTTTCCAAGAACACTGAAGCTTTCTTT.

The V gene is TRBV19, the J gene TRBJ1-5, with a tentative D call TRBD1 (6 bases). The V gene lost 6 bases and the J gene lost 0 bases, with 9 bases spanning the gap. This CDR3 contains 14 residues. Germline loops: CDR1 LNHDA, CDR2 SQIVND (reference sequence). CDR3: CASRGGTSNQPQHF. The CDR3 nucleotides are TGTGCCAGTAGAGGGGGGACTAGCAATCAGCCCCAGCATTTT. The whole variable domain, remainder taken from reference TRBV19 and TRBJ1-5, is DGGITQSPKYLFRKEGQNVTLSCEQNLNHDAMYWYRQDPGQGLRLIYYSQIVNDFQKGDIAEGYSVSREKKESFPLTVTSAQKNPTAFYLCASRGGTSNQPQHFGDGTRLSIL.

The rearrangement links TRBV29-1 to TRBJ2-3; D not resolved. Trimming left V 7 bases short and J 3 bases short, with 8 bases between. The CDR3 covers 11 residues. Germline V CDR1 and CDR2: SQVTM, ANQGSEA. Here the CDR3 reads CSACRTDTQYF. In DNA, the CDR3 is TGCAGCGCCTGTAGGACAGATACGCAGTATTTT.

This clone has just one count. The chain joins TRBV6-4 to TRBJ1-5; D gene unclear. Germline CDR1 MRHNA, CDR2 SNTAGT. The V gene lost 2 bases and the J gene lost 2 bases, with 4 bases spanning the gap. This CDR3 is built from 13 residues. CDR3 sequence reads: CASSDRGNQPQHF. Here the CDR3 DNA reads TGTGCCAGCAGTGACAGGGGCAATCAGCCCCAGCATTTT.

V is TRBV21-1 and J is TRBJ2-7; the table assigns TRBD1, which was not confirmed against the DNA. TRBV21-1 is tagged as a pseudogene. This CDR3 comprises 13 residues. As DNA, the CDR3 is TGTGCCAGCAGCAAAGGCAGGGGGCTCGAGCAGTACTTC. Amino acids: CASSKGRGLEQYF.

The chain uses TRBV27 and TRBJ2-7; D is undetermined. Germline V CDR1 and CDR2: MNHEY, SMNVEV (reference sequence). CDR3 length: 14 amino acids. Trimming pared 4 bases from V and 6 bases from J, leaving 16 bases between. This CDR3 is CASSSVLPKAEQYF. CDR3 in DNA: TGTGCCAGCAGTTCGGTCCTCCCCAAGGCCGAGCAGTACTTC.

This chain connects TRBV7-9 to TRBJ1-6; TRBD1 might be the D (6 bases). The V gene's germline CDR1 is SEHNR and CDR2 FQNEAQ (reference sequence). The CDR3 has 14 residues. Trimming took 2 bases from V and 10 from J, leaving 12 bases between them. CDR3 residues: CASSLPGQGSPLHF. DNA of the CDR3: TGTGCCAGCAGCTTACCAGGGCAGGGGTCACCCCTCCACTTT. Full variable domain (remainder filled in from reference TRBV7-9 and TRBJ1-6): DTGVSQNPRHKITKRGQNVTFRCDPISEHNRLYWYRQTLGQGPEFLTYFQNEAQLEKSRLLSDRFSAERPKGSFSTLEIQRTEQGDSAMYLCASSLPGQGSPLHFGNGTRLTVT.

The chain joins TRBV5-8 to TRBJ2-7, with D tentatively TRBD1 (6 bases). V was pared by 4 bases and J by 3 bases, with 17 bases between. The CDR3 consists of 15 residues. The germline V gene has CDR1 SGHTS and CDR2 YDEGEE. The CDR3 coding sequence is TGTGCCAGCAGCCATGTACGGGACACAGGCTACGAGCAGTACTTC. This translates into CASSHVRDTGYEQYF.

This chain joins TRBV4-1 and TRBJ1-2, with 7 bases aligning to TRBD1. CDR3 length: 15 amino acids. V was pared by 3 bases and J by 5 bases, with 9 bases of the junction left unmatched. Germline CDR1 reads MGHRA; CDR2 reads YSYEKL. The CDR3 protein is CASSQATGNLYGYTF. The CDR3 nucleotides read TGCGCCAGCAGCCAGGCGACAGGGAATCTTTATGGCTACACCTTC.

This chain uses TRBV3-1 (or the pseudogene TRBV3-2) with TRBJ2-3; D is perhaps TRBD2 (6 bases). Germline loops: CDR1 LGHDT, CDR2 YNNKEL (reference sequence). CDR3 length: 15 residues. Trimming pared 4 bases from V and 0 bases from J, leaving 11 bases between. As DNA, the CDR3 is TGTGCCAGCAGCCTTATAGCGGAAAGCACAGATACGCAGTATTTT. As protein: CASSLIAESTDTQYF.

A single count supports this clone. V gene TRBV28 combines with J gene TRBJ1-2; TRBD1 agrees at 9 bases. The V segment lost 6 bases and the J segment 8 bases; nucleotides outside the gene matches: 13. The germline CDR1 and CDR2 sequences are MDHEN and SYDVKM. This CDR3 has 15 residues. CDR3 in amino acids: CASSPGQGNVYGYTF. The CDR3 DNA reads TGTGCCAGCAGCCCAGGACAGGGGAATGTCTACGGCTACACCTTC.

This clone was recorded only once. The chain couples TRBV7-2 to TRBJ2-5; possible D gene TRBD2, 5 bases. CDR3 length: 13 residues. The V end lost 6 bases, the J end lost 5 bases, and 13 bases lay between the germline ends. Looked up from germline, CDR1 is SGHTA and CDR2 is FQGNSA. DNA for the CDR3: TGTGCCAGCAGACAAAGCGGAAGGGAGACCCAGTACTTC. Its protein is CASRQSGRETQYF.